This T cell receptor (beta chain) came from a study of cytomegalovirus exposure and HLA in healthy donors. Study-level results: Earlier analysis found most TCR beta V segments productive about 87% or about 30% of the time. Accurate predictions that matched the HLA-A and HLA-B alleles of most subjects were reportedly made from TCR beta sequences. Researchers reported in a later analysis that common viral pathogens appeared linked to several top clusters. The study labeled around 160 TCR beta chains cytomegalovirus-associated.

The CDR3 runs to 18 residues. CDR1 is LGHNA, CDR2 YSLEER, per germline. After removal of 4 bases from V and 7 bases from J, the junction contained 19 bases not matched to a gene. A word on this clone: Antigen unknown.

PCR was performed using 60 Vbeta and 13 Jbeta primers. TCRdb's copy holds only in-frame clones and misses some; the assay was immunoSEQ multiplex PCR. This sample's table has about 150,000 clones. The sequence came from a man aged 25 to 40 in good health and CMV-seronegative. The sample consisted of PBMCs. This chain connects TRBV4-3 to TRBJ2-1, with 7 bases identical to TRBD2. DNA of the CDR3: TGCGCCAGCAGCCCATATGGGTTAGTGGGAGGGAGTGAAAATGAGCAGTTCTTC. Its translation: CASSPYGLVGGSENEQFF.